Following are 8 T cell receptor beta chains from one sample sequenced in a study of T cell changes during pregnancy in multiple sclerosis. Profiling relied on immunoSEQ multiplex PCR, and the TCRdb table lists in-frame clones only, not all of them. The sample includes about 49,000 clones, 94% of them seen just once. The sequenced sample was CD8+ T cells from peripheral blood mononuclear cells, obtained before pregnancy. These receptors all stem from a female donor with multiple sclerosis, enrolled in a pregnancy study.

V is TRBV27 and J is TRBJ2-2; a weak D match, TRBD1 (6 bases). Deletions cut 0 bases from V and 5 bases from J, with 16 bases between. The length of the CDR3 is 17 residues. Germline V CDR1 and CDR2: MNHEY, SMNVEV (reference sequence). The CDR3 DNA sequence: TGTGCCAGCAGTTTATCAGTAGGCAGGGGTTGGACCGGGGAGCTGTTTTTT. Encoded protein: CASSLSVGRGWTGELFF.

The V and J genes are TRBV27 and TRBJ2-1, with 10 bases lining up with TRBD2. Trimming cost V 7 bases and J 0 bases; bases outside gene matches: 3. The germline V gene encodes CDR1 MNHEY and CDR2 SMNVEV (reference sequence). The CDR3 has 15 residues. The CDR3 DNA follows: TGTGCCAGCACCGGGACTAGCGTCTCCTACAATGAGCAGTTCTTC. Its protein product is CASTGTSVSYNEQFF.

As to this clone: Distinct nucleotide sequences in the sample also encode this CDR3. The chain employs TRBV27 and TRBJ2-3; TRBD2 aligns across 10 bases. V lost 2 bases to trimming and J lost 3 bases; unmatched junction nucleotides: 2. The V gene's germline CDR1 is MNHEY and CDR2 SMNVEV (reference sequence). The CDR3 runs 15 residues. DNA of the CDR3: TGTGCCAGCAGTTTACTAGCGGGAGCTACAGATACGCAGTATTTT. Translation gives CASSLLAGATDTQYF.

J is TRBJ1-1 and V is TRBV9; tentatively, D is TRBD1 (5 bases). Germline V gives CDR1 SGDLS, CDR2 YYNGEE. This CDR3 has 15 amino acids. V lost 0 bases, J lost 1 base, and 10 bases lay in between. CDR3 sequence reads: CASSVDRGGNTEAFF. In DNA, the CDR3 is TGTGCCAGCAGCGTAGACCGGGGGGGGAACACTGAAGCTTTCTTT.

J is TRBJ2-1 and V is TRBV19; 11 bases match TRBD2. The V gene end was trimmed by 3 bases and the J gene end by 4 bases; junction bases not matched to a gene: 5. The CDR3 runs 16 residues. Germline loops: CDR1 LNHDA, CDR2 SQIVND (reference sequence). For the CDR3, the DNA is TGTGCCAGTAGTATCTCCGGGACTAGCGGTTACAATGAGCAGTTCTTC. This encodes CASSISGTSGYNEQFF.

The chain couples TRBV4-3 to TRBJ1-1, with D unresolved. CDR3 length: 14 amino acids. From germline, CDR1 is LGHNA and CDR2 YSLEER. V was trimmed by 0 bases and J by 6 bases, leaving 11 bases between them. The CDR3 sequence is CASSQEGVGAEAFF. The CDR3 DNA reads as TGCGCCAGCAGCCAAGAGGGTGTGGGAGCTGAAGCTTTCTTT.

This chain links TRBV7-9 with TRBJ1-3, with 7 bases matching TRBD1. The germline gives CDR1 SEHNR, CDR2 FQNEAQ (reference sequence). The J segment lost 2 bases and the V segment lost 4 bases, leaving 8 bases of the junction unmatched. This CDR3 comprises 16 residues. The CDR3: CASSSQDRQAGNTIYF. CDR3 coding DNA: TGTGCCAGCAGCTCGCAGGACAGGCAGGCTGGAAACACCATATATTTT. The full variable domain, rest sourced from reference TRBV7-9 and TRBJ1-3, is DTGVSQNPRHKITKRGQNVTFRCDPISEHNRLYWYRQTLGQGPEFLTYFQNEAQLEKSRLLSDRFSAERPKGSFSTLEIQRTEQGDSAMYLCASSSQDRQAGNTIYFGEGSWLTVV.

The chain carries TRBV27 and TRBJ1-2; D unresolved. V dropped 8 bases and J dropped 4 bases, with 17 bases sitting between them. CDR3 size: 14 residues. Germline V CDR1 and CDR2: MNHEY, SMNVEV (reference sequence). The DNA for the CDR3 is TGTGCCAGCGGGGATGGGGTGGGAGGCTATGGCTACACCTTC. This translates into CASGDGVGGYGYTF.